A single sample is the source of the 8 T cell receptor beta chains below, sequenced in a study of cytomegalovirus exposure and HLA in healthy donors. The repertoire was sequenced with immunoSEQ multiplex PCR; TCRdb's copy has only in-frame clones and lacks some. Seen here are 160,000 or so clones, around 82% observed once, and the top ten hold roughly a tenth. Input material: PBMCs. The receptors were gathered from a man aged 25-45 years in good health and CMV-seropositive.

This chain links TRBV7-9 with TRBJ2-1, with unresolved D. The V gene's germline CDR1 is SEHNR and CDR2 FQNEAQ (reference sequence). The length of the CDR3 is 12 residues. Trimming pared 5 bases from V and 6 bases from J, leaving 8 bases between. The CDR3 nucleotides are TGTGCCAGCAGCCCCATGCGCAATGAGCAGTTCTTC. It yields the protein CASSPMRNEQFF.

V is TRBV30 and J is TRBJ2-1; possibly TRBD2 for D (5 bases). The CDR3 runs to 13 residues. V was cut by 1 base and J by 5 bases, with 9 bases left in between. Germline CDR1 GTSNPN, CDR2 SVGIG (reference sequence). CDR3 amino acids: CAWSETTHNEQFF. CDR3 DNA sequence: TGTGCCTGGAGTGAGACTACACACAATGAGCAGTTCTTC.

Here the CDR3 reads CASNMGEGLAALNTGELFF. The CDR3 DNA reads TGTGCCAGCAACATGGGCGAGGGACTAGCGGCCCTGAACACCGGGGAGCTGTTTTTT. This chain joins TRBV28 and TRBJ2-2, with 11 bases aligning to TRBD2. Germline CDR1 is MDHEN and CDR2 is SYDVKM. This CDR3 comprises 19 residues. The V and J ends lost 7 bases and 1 base, in that order; junction bases with no gene match: 14. Complete variable domain (other parts from reference TRBV28 and TRBJ2-2): DVKVTQSSRYLVKRTGEKVFLECVQDMDHENMFWYRQDPGLGLRLIYFSYDVKMKEKGDIPEGYSVSREKKERFSLILESASTNQTSMYLCASNMGEGLAALNTGELFFGEGSRLTVL.

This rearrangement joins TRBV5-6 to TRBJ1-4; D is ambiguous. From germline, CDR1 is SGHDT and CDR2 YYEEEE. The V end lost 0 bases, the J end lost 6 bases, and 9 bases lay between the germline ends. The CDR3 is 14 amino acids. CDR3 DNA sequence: TGTGCCAGCAGCTTGGGAGGGCGCGATGAAAAACTGTTTTTT. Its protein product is CASSLGGRDEKLFF.

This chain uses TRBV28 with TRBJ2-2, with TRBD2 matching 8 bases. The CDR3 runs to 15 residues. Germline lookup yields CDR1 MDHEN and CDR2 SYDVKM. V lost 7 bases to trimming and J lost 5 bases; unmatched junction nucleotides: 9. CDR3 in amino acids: CASTLPRGVTGELFF. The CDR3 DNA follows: TGTGCCAGCACTCTACCGCGGGGGGTGACCGGGGAGCTGTTTTTT.

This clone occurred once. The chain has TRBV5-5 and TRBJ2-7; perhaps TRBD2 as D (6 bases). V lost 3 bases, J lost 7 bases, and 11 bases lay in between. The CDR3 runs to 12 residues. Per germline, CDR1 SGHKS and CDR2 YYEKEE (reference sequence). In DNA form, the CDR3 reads TGTGCCAGCAGCTATTCGGCGGGAGAGCAGTACTTC. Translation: CASSYSAGEQYF.

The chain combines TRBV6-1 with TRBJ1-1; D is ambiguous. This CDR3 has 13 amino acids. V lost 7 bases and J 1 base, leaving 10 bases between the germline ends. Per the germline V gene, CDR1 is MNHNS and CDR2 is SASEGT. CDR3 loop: CASTPRWNTEAFF. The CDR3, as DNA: TGTGCCAGCACCCCGAGGTGGAACACTGAAGCTTTCTTT.

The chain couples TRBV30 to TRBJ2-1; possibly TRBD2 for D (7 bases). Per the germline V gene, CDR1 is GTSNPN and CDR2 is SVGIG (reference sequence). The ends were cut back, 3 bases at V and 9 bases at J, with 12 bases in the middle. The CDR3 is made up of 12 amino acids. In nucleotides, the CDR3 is TGTGCCTGGAGATGGGGGGGCGGTGAGCAGTTCTTC. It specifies CAWRWGGGEQFF. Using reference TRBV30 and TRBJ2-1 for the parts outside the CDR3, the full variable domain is SQTIHQWPATLVQPVGSPLSLECTVEGTSNPNLYWYRQAAGRGLQLLFYSVGIGQISSEVPQNLSASRPQDRQFILSSKKLLLSDSGFYLCAWRWGGGEQFFGPGTRLTVL.